These 21 T cell receptor beta chains were all obtained from the same sample, sequenced in a study of CD8 T cells in Susac syndrome. An amount of RNA that ranged from about 0.45 to 1 ug was reverse transcribed with random hexamers. From the immunoSEQ multiplex PCR reads, TCRdb called clonotypes with MiXCR, one entry per CDR3 protein. Of about 120,000 distinct CDR3 sequences detected, approximately 96% appear once; the ten largest clones hold less than 0.25%. The sequenced sample was CD8+ T cells from PBMCs. These receptors were obtained from a human donor with Susac syndrome.

The chain joins TRBV3-1 to TRBJ2-5; D perhaps matches TRBD1 (6 bases). The V and J ends lost 2 bases and 9 bases respectively, with 19 bases between them. The CDR3 totals 15 residues. The germline V gene encodes CDR1 LGHDT and CDR2 YNNKEL (reference sequence). CDR3 nucleotide sequence: TGTGCCAGCAGCCAAACTGGGGGCCTTCCCGGGGCCCAGTACTTC. This translates into CASSQTGGLPGAQYF.

This clonotype was found a few times. The rearrangement uses TRBV30 and TRBJ2-7; 10 bases are shared with TRBD2. Germline V lookup: CDR1 GTSNPN, CDR2 SVGIG (reference sequence). V shed 2 bases, J shed 1 base, and the junction held 5 bases outside the gene matches. The CDR3 contains 15 residues. The chain's CDR3 is CAWSTVAGGSYEQYF. The CDR3 nucleotides read TGTGCCTGGAGTACGGTAGCGGGGGGATCCTACGAGCAGTACTTC. The full variable domain, rest sourced from reference TRBV30 and TRBJ2-7, is SQTIHQWPATLVQPVGSPLSLECTVEGTSNPNLYWYRQAAGRGLQLLFYSVGIGQISSEVPQNLSASRPQDRQFILSSKKLLLSDSGFYLCAWSTVAGGSYEQYFGPGTRLTVT.

This chain connects TRBV9 to TRBJ2-3; TRBD1 matches 8 bases. This CDR3 has 17 residues. Trimming at V came to 0 bases and at J to 2 bases, leaving 8 bases not matched to a gene. Germline assignment: CDR1 SGDLS and CDR2 YYNGEE. The CDR3 reads CASSVEDDRGFTDTQYF. The DNA of the CDR3 is TGTGCCAGCAGCGTAGAGGATGACAGGGGATTCACAGATACGCAGTATTTT. The variable domain in full, completed from reference TRBV9 and TRBJ2-3, reads DSGVTQTPKHLITATGQRVTLRCSPRSGDLSVYWYQQSLDQGLQFLIQYYNGEERAKGNILERFSAQQFPDLHSELNLSSLELGDSALYFCASSVEDDRGFTDTQYFGPGTRLTVL.

The gene calls are TRBV4-1 and TRBJ2-4; D is possibly TRBD1 or TRBD2 (6 bases each). CDR1 is MGHRA, CDR2 YSYEKL, per germline. Between the trimmed V and J ends, which lost 4 bases and 8 bases, there was a span of 15 bases. There are 14 residues in the CDR3. CDR3 DNA sequence: TGCGCCAGCAGCCTGGACACAAGGGGGGACATTCAGTACTTC. Protein product: CASSLDTRGDIQYF.

J is TRBJ1-1 and V is TRBV19; the D gene is possibly TRBD1 (5 bases). In germline, CDR1 is LNHDA, CDR2 SQIVND (reference sequence). The V and J ends lost 7 bases and 1 base respectively, with 13 bases between them. This CDR3 is built from 14 residues. The CDR3 DNA sequence: TGTGCCAGTACTCCGCGACAGACGAACACTGAAGCTTTCTTT. This sequence encodes CASTPRQTNTEAFF.

The chain uses TRBV6-5 and TRBJ1-5; possibly TRBD1 for D (5 bases). The CDR3 is made up of 14 amino acids. Germline assignment: CDR1 MNHEY and CDR2 SVGAGI. V dropped 4 bases and J dropped 6 bases, with 13 bases sitting between them. The CDR3 spells CASSSYRPGQPQHF. CDR3 in DNA: TGTGCCAGCAGTTCATACAGGCCCGGTCAGCCCCAGCATTTT.

The chain couples TRBV10-3 to TRBJ2-3; D possibly matches TRBD1 or TRBD2 (5 bases each). Germline-derived CDR1 and CDR2 are ENHRY and SYGVKD. The V gene lost 3 bases and the J gene lost 0 bases, with 10 bases spanning the gap. This CDR3 comprises 15 residues. CDR3: CAISDQGVSTDTQYF. The CDR3 nucleotides read TGTGCCATCAGTGACCAGGGAGTTAGCACAGATACGCAGTATTTT.

The rearrangement uses TRBV29-1 and TRBJ2-7, with TRBD1 matching 7 bases. J gave up 2 bases and V 3 bases, and 7 bases lay outside the gene matches. Germline loops: CDR1 SQVTM, CDR2 ANQGSEA. CDR3 size: 14 residues. DNA for the CDR3: TGCAGCGTTGAGGCCGGGACAGCACCCTACGAGCAGTACTTC. Translated: CSVEAGTAPYEQYF.

This chain links TRBV6-5 with TRBJ2-7; 11 bases are a match to TRBD2. Trimming removed 5 bases from V and 5 bases from J; junction bases left unmatched: 8. Germline CDR1 and CDR2: MNHEY and SVGAGI. The CDR3 has 15 residues. The CDR3 spells CASSRRLAGRHEQYF. The CDR3 nucleotides are TGTGCCAGCAGTCGCAGACTAGCGGGGCGACACGAGCAGTACTTC.

This sequence joins TRBV12-3 or TRBV12-4 and TRBJ1-1; TRBD1 matches at 9 bases. CDR3 length: 15 amino acids. V lost 5 bases to trimming and J lost 1 base; unmatched junction nucleotides: 5. The CDR3 sequence: CASSPWTGENTEAFF. DNA for the CDR3: TGTGCCAGCAGTCCCTGGACAGGGGAGAACACTGAAGCTTTCTTT.

The J gene is TRBJ2-3, the V gene TRBV28; D not resolved. The V end lost 5 bases, the J end lost 4 bases, and 19 bases lay between the germline ends. Germline CDR1 is MDHEN and CDR2 is SYDVKM. The CDR3 is 16 amino acids. The CDR3 protein is CASSRVNSLSADTQYF. The CDR3 DNA sequence: TGTGCCAGCAGTCGAGTAAATAGCCTATCCGCAGATACGCAGTATTTT.

Concerning this clonotype: Germline is not matched at one junction end, which may reflect a read error. CDR3 sequence: CAGSVGETQYF. The CDR3 DNA is TGTGCCGGCAGCGTCGGGGAGACCCAGTACTTC. The chain combines TRBV9 with TRBJ2-5; D not resolved. The CDR3 is made up of 11 amino acids. CDR1 is SGDLS, CDR2 YYNGEE, per germline.

This clonotype came up once. V is TRBV7-9 and J is TRBJ2-6; D remains unclear. Germline loops: CDR1 SEHNR, CDR2 FQNEAQ (reference sequence). The CDR3 spans 15 residues. Trimming took 6 bases from V and 1 from J, leaving 10 bases between them. The chain's CDR3 is CASSAPKSGANVLTF. Written as DNA, the CDR3 is TGTGCCAGCAGTGCCCCTAAGTCTGGGGCCAACGTCCTGACTTTC.

This chain joins TRBV19 and TRBJ2-7; D is unresolved. With 5 bases removed from V and 5 bases from J, the gap between germline ends came to 16 bases. Germline lookup yields CDR1 LNHDA and CDR2 SQIVND (reference sequence). This CDR3 has 14 residues. The CDR3 loop reads CASSSHDRLDEQYF. CDR3 nucleotide sequence: TGTGCCAGTAGTTCCCACGACCGACTCGACGAGCAGTACTTC.

The CDR3 DNA reads as TGCGCCAGCAGCCAGATAATAGCCACTAACTATGGCTACACCTTC. Its translation is CASSQIIATNYGYTF. This sequence joins TRBV4-3 and TRBJ1-2; no definite D call. The germline CDR1 and CDR2 sequences are LGHNA and YSLEER. There are 15 residues in the CDR3. The V end was cut by 3 bases, the J end by 0 bases, with 11 bases between.

This chain joins TRBV28 and TRBJ1-4; 8 nucleotides align to TRBD1. After removal of 3 bases from V and 0 bases from J, the junction contained 6 bases not matched to a gene. The CDR3 is made up of 17 amino acids. Germline V gives CDR1 MDHEN, CDR2 SYDVKM. The CDR3 region has the DNA TGTGCCAGCAGTTTTGAGGACAGGGTGGCAACTAATGAAAAACTGTTTTTT. This sequence encodes CASSFEDRVATNEKLFF.

The chain has TRBV3-1 and TRBJ2-3; D uncertain. CDR1 and CDR2 (germline): LGHDT, YNNKEL (reference sequence). V dropped 1 base and J dropped 8 bases, with 13 bases sitting between them. CDR3 size: 14 residues. For the CDR3, the DNA is TGTGCCAGCAGCCAAGGCTTAGGAGTCGGTACGCAGTATTTT. Translating gives CASSQGLGVGTQYF.

The gene calls are TRBV27 and TRBJ2-1, with 7 bases matching TRBD2. CDR1 is MNHEY, CDR2 SMNVEV, per germline (reference sequence). V shed 8 bases, J shed 4 bases, and the junction held 20 bases outside the gene matches. The CDR3 has 18 amino acids. CDR3 nucleotides: TGTGCCAGCTCCGCACAGGCGGAGGGGCGGGGGTGGTACAATGAGCAGTTCTTC. Amino acids: CASSAQAEGRGWYNEQFF.

This sequence joins TRBV10-2 and TRBJ2-3; D might be TRBD1 or TRBD2, each matching 5 bases. Looked up from germline, CDR1 is WSHSY and CDR2 is SAAADI. The CDR3 sequence is 14 residues long. V was pared by 7 bases and J by 4 bases, with 15 bases between. The CDR3 protein is CASTGRGSADTQYF. Here the CDR3 DNA reads TGCGCCAGCACAGGGCGAGGGTCGGCAGATACGCAGTATTTT.

This chain links TRBV6-1 with TRBJ2-6; D unclear. Germline CDR1 reads MNHNS; CDR2 reads SASEGT. Trimming took off 6 bases at V and 0 bases at J, with 12 bases between the two ends. CDR3 size: 16 residues. CDR3 sequence (DNA): TGTGCCAGCAGCACCCCAAGGACCTCTGGGGCCAACGTCCTGACTTTC. Translated: CASSTPRTSGANVLTF.

V is TRBV15 and J is TRBJ2-5, with D perhaps TRBD2 (6 bases). Germline V gives CDR1 LNHNV, CDR2 YYDKDF (reference sequence). Trimming took 3 bases from V and 5 from J, leaving 22 bases between them. This CDR3 comprises 17 residues. CDR3 amino acids: CATSSFPRTKAHETQYF. CDR3 sequence (DNA): TGTGCCACCAGCAGCTTCCCAAGGACTAAGGCCCACGAGACCCAGTACTTC.